The source of this T cell receptor (beta chain) is a study of somatic mutations in cytotoxic T cells in rheumatoid arthritis. Study overall: It was right after diagnosis, before any treatment, that patient blood (more than 26 ml EDTA) was drawn.

Findings of the study overall: In the expanded CD8+ clones, the antigen targets remained unknown.

In regard to this clone: Its specificity is not known.

Germline lookup yields CDR1 LGHNA and CDR2 YSLEER. V was shortened by 3 bases and J by 6 bases, with 16 bases between the two germline ends. This CDR3 contains 15 residues. The method was immunoSEQ multiplex PCR; TCRdb's version includes in-frame clones alone and lacks a portion of them. The table records approximately 21,000 clones, just under 80% of them present only once. This TCR was recovered from an adult with rheumatoid arthritis. This chain connects TRBV4-3 to TRBJ2-3, with D possibly being TRBD2 (5 bases). Sample: CD8+ T cells sorted from blood. The CDR3 sequence is CASSQADPRGDTQYF. CDR3 coding DNA: TGCGCCAGCAGCCAGGCGGATCCCCGAGGGGATACGCAGTATTTT.